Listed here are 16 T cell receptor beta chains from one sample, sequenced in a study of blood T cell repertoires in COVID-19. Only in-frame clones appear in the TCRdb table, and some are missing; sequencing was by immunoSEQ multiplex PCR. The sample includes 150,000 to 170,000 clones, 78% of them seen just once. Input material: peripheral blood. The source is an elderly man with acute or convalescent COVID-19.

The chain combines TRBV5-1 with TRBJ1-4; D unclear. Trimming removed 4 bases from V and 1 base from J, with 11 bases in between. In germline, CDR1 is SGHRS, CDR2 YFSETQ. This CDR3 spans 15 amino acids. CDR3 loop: CASSGRGVTNEKLFF. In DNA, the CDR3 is TGCGCCAGCAGCGGCCGCGGGGTAACTAATGAAAAACTGTTTTTT. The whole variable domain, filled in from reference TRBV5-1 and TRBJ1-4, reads KAGVTQTPRYLIKTRGQQVTLSCSPISGHRSVSWYQQTPGQGLQFLFEYFSETQRNKGNFPGRFSGRQFSNSRSEMNVSTLELGDSALYLCASSGRGVTNEKLFFGSGTQLSVL.

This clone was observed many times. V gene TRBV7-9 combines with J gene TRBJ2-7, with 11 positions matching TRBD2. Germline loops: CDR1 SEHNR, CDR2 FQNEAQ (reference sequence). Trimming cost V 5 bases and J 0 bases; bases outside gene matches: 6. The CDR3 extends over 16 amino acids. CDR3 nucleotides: TGTGCCAGCAGCCCCCTCGGACTAGCGGGCTCCTACGAGCAGTACTTC. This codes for CASSPLGLAGSYEQYF. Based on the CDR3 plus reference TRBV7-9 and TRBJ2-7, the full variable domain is DTGVSQNPRHKITKRGQNVTFRCDPISEHNRLYWYRQTLGQGPEFLTYFQNEAQLEKSRLLSDRFSAERPKGSFSTLEIQRTEQGDSAMYLCASSPLGLAGSYEQYFGPGTRLTVT.

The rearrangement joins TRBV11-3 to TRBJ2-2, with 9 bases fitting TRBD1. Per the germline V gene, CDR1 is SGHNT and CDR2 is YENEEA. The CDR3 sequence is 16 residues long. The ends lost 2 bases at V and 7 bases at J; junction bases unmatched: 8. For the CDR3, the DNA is TGTGCCAGCAGCTTAACAGGGGACAGGGTTGTCGGGGAGCTGTTTTTT. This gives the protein CASSLTGDRVVGELFF.

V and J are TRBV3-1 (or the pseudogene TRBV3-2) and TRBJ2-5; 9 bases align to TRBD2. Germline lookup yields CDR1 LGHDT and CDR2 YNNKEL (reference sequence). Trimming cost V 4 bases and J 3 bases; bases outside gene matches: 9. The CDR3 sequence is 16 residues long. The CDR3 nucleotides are TGTGCCAGCAGCCCAACAGGAAGCGGGGGGAAAGAGACCCAGTACTTC. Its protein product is CASSPTGSGGKETQYF.

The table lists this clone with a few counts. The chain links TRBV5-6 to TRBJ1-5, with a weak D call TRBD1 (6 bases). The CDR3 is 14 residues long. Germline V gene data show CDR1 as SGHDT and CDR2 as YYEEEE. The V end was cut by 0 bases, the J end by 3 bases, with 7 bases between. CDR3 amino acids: CASSLGQVNQPQHF. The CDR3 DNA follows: TGTGCCAGCAGCTTGGGACAGGTCAATCAGCCCCAGCATTTT.

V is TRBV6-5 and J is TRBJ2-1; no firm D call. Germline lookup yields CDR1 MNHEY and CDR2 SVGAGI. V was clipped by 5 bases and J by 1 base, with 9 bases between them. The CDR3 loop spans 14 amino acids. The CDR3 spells CASSPSGSYNEQFF. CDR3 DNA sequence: TGTGCCAGCAGTCCCTCGGGTTCCTACAATGAGCAGTTCTTC.

CDR3 nucleotides: TGTGCCAGCAGCCAAGTCAGTGGGGGGGCGGCAGATACGCAGTATTTT. It is translated as CASSQVSGGAADTQYF. The chain links TRBV3-1 (or the pseudogene TRBV3-2) to TRBJ2-3, with a tentative D call TRBD2 (7 bases). Germline lookup yields CDR1 LGHDT and CDR2 YNNKEL (reference sequence). Trimming stripped 1 base from V and 4 bases from J, with 15 bases between. CDR3 length: 16 residues.

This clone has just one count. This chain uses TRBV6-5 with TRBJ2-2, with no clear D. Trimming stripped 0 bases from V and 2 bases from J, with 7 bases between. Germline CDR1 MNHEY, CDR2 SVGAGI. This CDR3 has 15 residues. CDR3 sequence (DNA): TGTGCCAGCAGTTACTCGAGATATAACACCGGGGAGCTGTTTTTT. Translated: CASSYSRYNTGELFF.

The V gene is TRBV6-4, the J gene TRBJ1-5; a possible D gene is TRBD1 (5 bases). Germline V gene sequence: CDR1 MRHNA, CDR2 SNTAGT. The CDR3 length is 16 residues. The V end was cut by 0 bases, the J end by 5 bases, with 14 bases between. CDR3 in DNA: TGTGCCAGCAGTGACTCCCGAAGGGAAGGGGATCAGCCCCAGCATTTT. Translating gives CASSDSRREGDQPQHF.

The CDR3 DNA follows: TGTGCCAGCAGCCAGAGGGGGACTAGCGGGGGACCAGGGGGGACCCAGTACTTC. Translation: CASSQRGTSGGPGGTQYF. This sequence joins TRBV11-2 and TRBJ2-5; 14 nucleotides align to TRBD2. The CDR3 sequence is 18 residues long. J gave up 7 bases and V 5 bases, and 15 bases lay outside the gene matches. Germline CDR1 reads SGHAT; CDR2 reads FQNNGV.

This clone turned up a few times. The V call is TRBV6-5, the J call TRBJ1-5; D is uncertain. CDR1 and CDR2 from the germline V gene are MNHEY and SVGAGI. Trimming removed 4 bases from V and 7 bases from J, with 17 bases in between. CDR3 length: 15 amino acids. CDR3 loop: CASSLREGSNQPQHF. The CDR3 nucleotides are TGTGCCAGCAGTTTACGGGAAGGTAGTAACCAGCCCCAGCATTTT.

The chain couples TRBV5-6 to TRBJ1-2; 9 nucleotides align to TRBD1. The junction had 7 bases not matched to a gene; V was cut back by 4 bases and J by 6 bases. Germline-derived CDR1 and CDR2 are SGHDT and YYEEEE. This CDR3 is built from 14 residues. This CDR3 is CASSASRQGDGYTF. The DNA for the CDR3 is TGTGCCAGCAGCGCATCCCGACAGGGGGATGGCTACACCTTC.

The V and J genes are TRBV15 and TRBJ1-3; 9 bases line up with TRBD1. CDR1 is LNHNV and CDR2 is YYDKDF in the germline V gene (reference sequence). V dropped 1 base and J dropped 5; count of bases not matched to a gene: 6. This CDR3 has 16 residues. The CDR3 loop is CATSRGGTGNRNTIYF. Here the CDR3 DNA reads TGTGCCACCAGCAGAGGGGGGACAGGGAATAGAAACACCATATATTTT. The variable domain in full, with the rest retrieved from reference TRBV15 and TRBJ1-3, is DAMVIQNPRYQVTQFGKPVTLSCSQTLNHNVMYWYQQKSSQAPKLLFHYYDKDFNNEADTPDNFQSRRPNTSFCFLDIRSPGLGDTAMYLCATSRGGTGNRNTIYFGEGSWLTVV.

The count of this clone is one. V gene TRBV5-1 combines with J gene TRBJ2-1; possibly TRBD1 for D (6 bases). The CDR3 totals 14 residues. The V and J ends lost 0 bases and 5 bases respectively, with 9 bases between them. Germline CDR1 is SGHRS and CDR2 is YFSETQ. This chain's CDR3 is CASSLAGANNEQFF. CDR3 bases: TGCGCCAGCAGCTTGGCAGGGGCCAACAATGAGCAGTTCTTC.

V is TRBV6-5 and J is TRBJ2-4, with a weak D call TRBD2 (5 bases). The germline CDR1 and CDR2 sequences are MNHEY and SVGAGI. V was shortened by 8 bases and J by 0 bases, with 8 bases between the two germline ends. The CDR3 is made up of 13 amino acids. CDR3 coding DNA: TGTGCCAGCCGGGAACTAGCCAAAAACATTCAGTACTTC. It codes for CASRELAKNIQYF.

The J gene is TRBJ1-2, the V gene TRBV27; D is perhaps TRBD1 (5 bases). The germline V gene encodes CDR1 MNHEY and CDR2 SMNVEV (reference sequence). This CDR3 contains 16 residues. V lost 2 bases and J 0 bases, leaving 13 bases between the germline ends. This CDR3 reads CASSLIPGPANYGYTF. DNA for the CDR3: TGTGCCAGCAGTTTAATCCCAGGGCCCGCTAACTATGGCTACACCTTC.